Shown below are 25 T cell receptor beta chains from a single sample sequenced in a study of STAT5B mutations in CD4+ large granular lymphocyte leukemia. The method was immunoSEQ multiplex PCR; TCRdb's version includes in-frame clones alone and lacks a portion of them. The sample lists thousands of clones; 65% to 90% were seen once. The sequenced sample consisted of CD4+ T cells from blood buffy coats. These receptors all stem from a human donor in good health.

This chain joins TRBV4-3 and TRBJ2-5; D gene ambiguous. CDR3 length: 13 amino acids. Germline V lookup: CDR1 LGHNA, CDR2 YSLEER. The V end lost 0 bases, the J end lost 5 bases, and 7 bases lay between the germline ends. The CDR3, as DNA: TGCGCCAGCAGCCAAGAAATCAAGGAGACCCAGTACTTC. This encodes CASSQEIKETQYF.

A few counts support this clone. This chain joins TRBV7-9 and TRBJ2-7; D ambiguous. The CDR3 totals 14 residues. The ends were cut back, 4 bases at V and 2 bases at J, with 12 bases in the middle. Per the germline V gene, CDR1 is SEHNR and CDR2 is FQNEAQ (reference sequence). In DNA, the CDR3 is TGTGCCAGCAGCTCCGTTACAGAGCCCTACGAGCAGTACTTC. Residues: CASSSVTEPYEQYF.

The rearrangement links TRBV14 to TRBJ2-2, with D perhaps matching TRBD2 (6 bases). The CDR3 loop spans 17 amino acids. The germline CDR1 and CDR2 sequences are SGHDN and FVKESK. Trimming removed 4 bases from V and 0 bases from J, with 15 bases in between. The CDR3 coding sequence is TGTGCCAGCAGCCGGATAGCGGAGGCCGCGAACACCGGGGAGCTGTTTTTT. Its translation is CASSRIAEAANTGELFF.

This CDR3 is CASSAGVGYEQYF. CDR3 sequence (DNA): TGTGCCAGCAGCGCGGGAGTAGGGTACGAGCAGTACTTC. V gene TRBV11-2 combines with J gene TRBJ2-7; 7 nucleotides align to TRBD2. CDR3 size: 13 residues. J was trimmed by 4 bases and V by 5 bases; bases with no gene match: 5. The germline V gene has CDR1 SGHAT and CDR2 FQNNGV.

The chain employs TRBV7-9 and TRBJ2-4; 10 bases align to TRBD1. Germline CDR1 is SEHNR and CDR2 is FQNEAQ (reference sequence). The CDR3 loop spans 19 amino acids. Trimming removed 4 bases from V and 0 bases from J; junction bases left unmatched: 12. The CDR3 nucleotides read TGTGCCAGCAGCTCCCATGCGGGGGACAGGGGTATAGCCAAAAACATTCAGTACTTC. Its protein is CASSSHAGDRGIAKNIQYF.

This chain links TRBV7-6 with TRBJ2-1, with 7 bases fitting TRBD2. V dropped 5 bases and J dropped 5; count of bases not matched to a gene: 15. Per the germline V gene, CDR1 is SGHVS and CDR2 is FNYEAQ. The CDR3 length is 17 residues. The chain's CDR3 is CASSQGRLAAKDNEQFF. CDR3 nucleotides: TGTGCCAGCAGCCAGGGACGACTAGCAGCTAAGGACAATGAGCAGTTCTTC.

The rearrangement uses TRBV6-5 and TRBJ2-1; 9 bases are a match to TRBD2. Germline V gene data show CDR1 as MNHEY and CDR2 as SVGAGI. Trimming took 5 bases from V and 0 from J; bases not matched to a gene: 2. CDR3 length: 15 amino acids. CDR3 region: CASSATSGSYNEQFF. CDR3 bases: TGTGCCAGCAGTGCGACTAGCGGCTCCTACAATGAGCAGTTCTTC.

The CDR3 region has the DNA TGTGCCAGCAGCCCAGGGACAGGTTCTTACGAGCAGTACTTC. Its protein product is CASSPGTGSYEQYF. The chain carries TRBV11-2 and TRBJ2-7, with 8 bases lining up with TRBD1. Germline loops: CDR1 SGHAT, CDR2 FQNNGV. The CDR3 is 14 amino acids. Losses at the gene ends were 5 bases for V and 4 bases for J; bases not matched to a gene: 7. Together with reference TRBV11-2 and TRBJ2-7, the CDR3 gives the full variable domain: EAGVAQSPRYKIIEKRQSVAFWCNPISGHATLYWYQQILGQGPKLLIQFQNNGVVDDSQLPKDRFSAERLKGVDSTLKIQPAKLEDSAVYLCASSPGTGSYEQYFGPGTRLTVT.

This clone has a handful of counts. The rearrangement links TRBV5-1 to TRBJ1-1, with 7 bases fitting TRBD1. This CDR3 has 12 amino acids. The V gene end was trimmed by 4 bases and the J gene end by 8 bases; junction bases not matched to a gene: 5. The germline gives CDR1 SGHRS, CDR2 YFSETQ. CDR3 in amino acids: CASSGDSREAFF. CDR3 nucleotides: TGCGCCAGCAGCGGGGACAGCAGAGAAGCTTTCTTT.

This sequence joins TRBV7-2 and TRBJ2-3; 14 positions agree with TRBD2. In germline, CDR1 is SGHTA, CDR2 FQGNSA. Trimming removed 5 bases from V and 7 bases from J; junction bases left unmatched: 8. The CDR3 contains 16 residues. This CDR3 is CASSPPGLAGEYTQYF. The CDR3 DNA is TGTGCCAGCAGCCCTCCGGGACTAGCGGGAGAGTATACGCAGTATTTT. Supplemented by reference TRBV7-2 and TRBJ2-3, the full variable domain reads GAGVSQSPSNKVTEKGKDVELRCDPISGHTALYWYRQSLGQGLEFLIYFQGNSAPDKSGLPSDRFSAERTGGSVSTLTIQRTQQEDSAVYLCASSPPGLAGEYTQYFGPGTRLTVL.

J is TRBJ1-3 and V is TRBV5-1, with TRBD1 matching over 7 bases. From germline, CDR1 is SGHRS and CDR2 YFSETQ. V trimming: 6 bases; J trimming: 0 bases; junction bases outside the gene matches: 9. CDR3 size: 16 residues. The CDR3 reads CASTLLAGGSGNTIYF. In DNA, the CDR3 is TGCGCCAGCACCCTATTGGCAGGGGGCTCTGGAAACACCATATATTTT.

The chain links TRBV6-1 to TRBJ2-1; 9 positions match TRBD2. With V trimmed by 4 bases and J by 3 bases, 1 base remained unmatched. This CDR3 contains 14 residues. The germline CDR1 and CDR2 sequences are MNHNS and SASEGT. The CDR3 sequence: CASSGLADYNEQFF. In DNA form, the CDR3 reads TGTGCCAGCAGTGGACTAGCGGACTACAATGAGCAGTTCTTC.

DNA for the CDR3: TGCGCCAGCAGTGGCAGGGGCCAAGAGACCCAGTACTTC. Its protein is CASSGRGQETQYF. The rearrangement uses TRBV4-3 and TRBJ2-5; weak D call: TRBD1 (6 bases). Germline V gives CDR1 LGHNA, CDR2 YSLEER. The CDR3 totals 13 residues. V lost 6 bases and J lost 1, with 9 bases in between.

The rearrangement uses TRBV9 and TRBJ2-7; 8 bases are a match to TRBD2. CDR1 and CDR2 (germline): SGDLS, YYNGEE. The CDR3 runs to 15 residues. After removal of 0 bases from V and 1 base from J, the junction contained 3 bases not matched to a gene. The CDR3 loop is CASSVGSSGSYEQYF. In DNA, the CDR3 is TGTGCCAGCAGCGTAGGGTCTAGCGGGTCCTACGAGCAGTACTTC.

This chain connects TRBV27 to TRBJ1-1; a weak D match, TRBD1 (6 bases). The V end lost 5 bases, the J end lost 7 bases, and 14 bases lay between the germline ends. The CDR3 has 13 residues. CDR1 and CDR2 (germline): MNHEY, SMNVEV (reference sequence). The DNA of the CDR3 is TGTGCCAGCAGTAATGGAATCAGGGGTGAAGCTTTCTTT. Amino acid sequence: CASSNGIRGEAFF.

This clone was observed a few times. The chain carries TRBV5-1 and TRBJ1-1; no definite D call. V was shortened by 0 bases and J by 0 bases, with 3 bases between the two germline ends. The CDR3 extends over 13 amino acids. Germline CDR1 SGHRS, CDR2 YFSETQ. The CDR3 DNA is TGCGCCAGCAGCTTGGTGGTGAACACTGAAGCTTTCTTT. It specifies CASSLVVNTEAFF.

The rearrangement links TRBV6-1 to TRBJ2-7; 7 positions match TRBD2. The CDR3 consists of 15 residues. J gave up 2 bases and V 2 bases, and 6 bases lay outside the gene matches. The germline gives CDR1 MNHNS, CDR2 SASEGT. For the CDR3, the DNA is TGTGCCAGCAGTGAATCTGCTAGCGGAGCCTACGAGCAGTACTTC. As protein: CASSESASGAYEQYF.

This rearrangement joins TRBV29-1 to TRBJ2-4; 11 nucleotides agree with TRBD2. There are 13 residues in the CDR3. Trimming cost V 5 bases and J 8 bases; bases outside gene matches: 5. The germline CDR1 and CDR2 sequences are SQVTM and ANQGSEA. This CDR3 reads CSVLAGGPYIQYF. The CDR3 DNA sequence: TGCAGCGTTTTAGCGGGAGGGCCTTACATTCAGTACTTC.

The chain recombines TRBV4-1 with TRBJ2-7; 9 bases are a match to TRBD1. Germline V lookup: CDR1 MGHRA, CDR2 YSYEKL. V lost 3 bases, J lost 4 bases, and 1 base stayed unmatched. The CDR3 extends over 13 amino acids. CDR3 region: CASSQDRGYEQYF. CDR3 DNA: TGCGCCAGCAGCCAGGACAGGGGATACGAGCAGTACTTC.

This chain connects TRBV28 to TRBJ2-5; 7 bases fit TRBD2. Germline lookup yields CDR1 MDHEN and CDR2 SYDVKM. V gave up 5 bases and J gave up 0 bases; unmatched junction bases: 9. This CDR3 contains 16 residues. CDR3 in amino acids: CASSPGGGMYQETQYF. CDR3 coding DNA: TGTGCCAGCAGTCCTGGGGGGGGGATGTACCAAGAGACCCAGTACTTC.

The V and J genes are TRBV28 and TRBJ2-5; no firm D call. The germline CDR1 and CDR2 sequences are MDHEN and SYDVKM. There are 12 residues in the CDR3. The V and J ends lost 5 bases and 5 bases respectively, with 9 bases between them. The chain's CDR3 is CASSPVWETQYF. As DNA, the CDR3 is TGTGCCAGCAGTCCGGTATGGGAGACCCAGTACTTC.

This chain connects TRBV27 to TRBJ2-7; TRBD1 aligns across 8 bases. The V gene's germline CDR1 is MNHEY and CDR2 SMNVEV (reference sequence). V was pared by 5 bases and J by 6 bases, with 6 bases of the junction left unmatched. This CDR3 has 13 residues. Here the CDR3 reads CASSAGTGSEQYF. CDR3 nucleotide sequence: TGTGCCAGCAGTGCTGGGACAGGCTCCGAGCAGTACTTC.

This clone was observed a few times. The V and J genes are TRBV10-1 and TRBJ1-1; D is uncertain. The germline CDR1 and CDR2 sequences are WNHNN and SYGVQD (reference sequence). Trimming took 2 bases from V and 6 from J, leaving 7 bases between them. This CDR3 has 12 amino acids. The CDR3 bases are TGCGCCAGCAGTGAGGGTAGCTCTGAAGCTTTCTTT. Protein product: CASSEGSSEAFF.

V and J are TRBV5-1 and TRBJ2-7; 11 bases align to TRBD2. CDR1 is SGHRS and CDR2 is YFSETQ in the germline V gene. This CDR3 has 16 residues. V lost 0 bases to trimming and J lost 5 bases; unmatched junction nucleotides: 7. For the CDR3, the DNA is TGCGCCAGCAGCTTGGAACTAGCGGGAGCTCAAAACGAGCAGTACTTC. This gives the protein CASSLELAGAQNEQYF.

This clone was counted a single time. The chain recombines TRBV6-1 with TRBJ2-7, with TRBD1 matching 7 bases. Germline values: CDR1 MNHNS, CDR2 SASEGT. The CDR3 contains 15 residues. Trimming cost V 3 bases and J 2 bases; bases outside gene matches: 7. CDR3 in amino acids: CASSDGQDFTYEQYF. The CDR3, as DNA: TGTGCCAGCAGTGATGGACAGGATTTTACCTACGAGCAGTACTTC.